Below are 25 T cell receptor beta chains sequenced from a single sample in a study of spatial heterogeneity in lung cancer. The time point denotes: sample taken at primary tumor resection. Whole RNA was taken from tumor, nontumor lung or frozen PBMC; it was then sequenced unsorted. TCRdb reprocessed the 5' RACE reads via MiXCR and lists one record per CDR3 protein. The sample consists of around 92,000 distinct CDR3 sequences, over 9.5% of them appearing once. The starting material was PBMCs, obtained at surgery. These receptors were collected from a male donor with early-stage non-small cell lung cancer.

V and J are TRBV7-2 and TRBJ2-5; no definite D call. The CDR3 length is 15 residues. CDR1 is SGHTA and CDR2 is FQGNSA in the germline V gene. With 0 bases removed from V and 2 bases from J, the gap between germline ends came to 10 bases. In DNA, the CDR3 is TGTGCCAGCAGCTTAGCCTCCGGACCTCAAGAGACCCAGTACTTC. It translates to CASSLASGPQETQYF.

The V gene is TRBV7-6, the J gene TRBJ2-1, with 11 bases lining up with TRBD2. With V trimmed by 0 bases and J by 9 bases, 13 bases remained unmatched. CDR3 size: 18 residues. Germline lookup yields CDR1 SGHVS and CDR2 FNYEAQ. As DNA, the CDR3 is TGTGCCAGCAGCTTAGCGCTTCTAGCGGGAGGTGTGAATGCTGAGCAGTTCTTC. Protein product: CASSLALLAGGVNAEQFF.

The rearrangement uses TRBV30 and TRBJ1-2, with 9 bases fitting TRBD1. V was clipped by 5 bases and J by 6 bases; unmatched bases: 4. The germline V gene has CDR1 GTSNPN and CDR2 SVGIG (reference sequence). This CDR3 has 12 residues. CDR3 DNA: TGTGCCTGGTCTACAGGGGGCGATGGCTACACCTTC. The encoded protein is CAWSTGGDGYTF.

In this sample, this clonotype turned up many times. The chain carries TRBV9 and TRBJ2-5, with D unresolved. CDR1 is SGDLS and CDR2 is YYNGEE in the germline V gene. The CDR3 totals 14 residues. Trimming pared 0 bases from V and 1 base from J, leaving 7 bases between. This CDR3 is CASSVDGVQETQYF. In DNA form, the CDR3 reads TGTGCCAGCAGCGTAGATGGGGTCCAAGAGACCCAGTACTTC.

This chain links TRBV5-8 with TRBJ1-4; D is ambiguous. The CDR3 covers 15 residues. With 0 bases removed from V and 8 bases from J, the gap between germline ends came to 14 bases. Germline V CDR1 and CDR2: SGHTS, YDEGEE. The CDR3 loop is CASSLEANAGEKLFF. The DNA for the CDR3 is TGTGCCAGCAGCTTGGAGGCAAACGCGGGGGAAAAACTGTTTTTT. Together with reference TRBV5-8 and TRBJ1-4, the CDR3 gives the full variable domain: EAGVTQSPTHLIKTRGQQATLRCSPISGHTSVYWYQQALGLGLQFLLWYDEGEERNRGNFPPRFSGRQFPNYSSELNVNALELEDSALYLCASSLEANAGEKLFFGSGTQLSVL.

This clonotype is deemed medium-sized (0.01 to 0.1%). J is TRBJ2-7 and V is TRBV24-1; D gene unclear. CDR3 size: 14 residues. Looked up from germline, CDR1 is KGHDR and CDR2 is SFDVKD. Trimming shortened V by 3 bases and J by 6 bases, and 14 bases separated the two germline ends. The CDR3 sequence is CATSDATDASEQYF. CDR3 in DNA: TGTGCCACCAGTGATGCAACGGACGCGAGCGAGCAGTACTTC.

A few counts support this clonotype. The chain couples TRBV18 to TRBJ2-1; 11 nucleotides line up with TRBD2. Germline CDR1 is KGHSH and CDR2 is LQKENI. V was pared by 0 bases and J by 7 bases, with 5 bases of the junction left unmatched. This CDR3 comprises 16 residues. CDR3 protein: CASSPPALAGGNEQFF. The CDR3 nucleotides are TGTGCCAGCTCACCACCGGCTCTAGCGGGAGGTAATGAGCAGTTCTTC.

V and J are TRBV5-1 and TRBJ2-7; tentative D call: TRBD2 (6 bases). V lost 4 bases to trimming and J lost 4 bases, with 15 bases between them. In germline, CDR1 is SGHRS, CDR2 YFSETQ. CDR3 size: 14 residues. In DNA form, the CDR3 reads TGCGCCAGCAGCCTGGGACTTTTCCCTTACGAGCAGTACTTC. It is translated as CASSLGLFPYEQYF.

A few counts support this clonotype. The chain is built from TRBV6-5 and TRBJ2-1; 13 bases are a match to TRBD2. J was trimmed by 2 bases and V by 10 bases; bases with no gene match: 2. CDR1 MNHEY and CDR2 SVGAGI come from the germline V gene. The CDR3 is made up of 14 amino acids. CDR3 sequence (DNA): TGTGCCACACTAGCGGGAGGGACCTACAATGAGCAGTTCTTC. This sequence encodes CATLAGGTYNEQFF.

In regard to this clonotype: The junction shows a germline mismatch at one end, possibly a read error. The genes are TRBV7-6 and TRBJ2-7, with TRBD2 matching over 9 bases. Germline V gene lookup returns CDR1 SGHVS and CDR2 FNYEAQ. The CDR3 sequence is 16 residues long. Here the CDR3 reads CANSSYPSGTLYEQYF. The CDR3 region has the DNA TGTGCCAACAGCTCTTACCCTAGCGGGACTTTATACGAGCAGTACTTC.

This clonotype has a count of ten or more. The chain links TRBV5-1 to TRBJ2-1; TRBD2 might be the D (6 bases). The V gene's germline CDR1 is SGHRS and CDR2 YFSETQ. The CDR3 sequence is 13 residues long. V dropped 4 bases and J dropped 10 bases, with 15 bases sitting between them. CDR3: CASSPARGGEQFF. DNA for the CDR3: TGCGCCAGCAGCCCGGCGCGGGGTGGGGAGCAGTTCTTC.

This clonotype turned up a few times. The chain carries TRBV6-5 and TRBJ1-1; 7 nucleotides agree with TRBD1. After removal of 0 bases from V and 1 base from J, the junction contained 5 bases not matched to a gene. CDR1 is MNHEY and CDR2 is SVGAGI in the germline V gene. This CDR3 comprises 16 residues. The CDR3 DNA is TGTGCCAGCAGTTACTCGATATCAGGGGGGAACACTGAAGCTTTCTTT. Its translation is CASSYSISGGNTEAFF.

This sequence joins TRBV5-6 and TRBJ2-1, with 10 positions matching TRBD2. CDR1 and CDR2 (germline): SGHDT, YYEEEE. CDR3 length equals 16 residues. V lost 1 base and J lost 8; bases outside the gene matches: 9. The CDR3 nucleotides read TGTGCCAGCAGCTTGTACCGTCTAGCGGGAGAGTATGAGCAGTTCTTC. Amino acids: CASSLYRLAGEYEQFF.

A few counts support this clonotype. The CDR3 is CASSINPGLAGSSKNIQYF. DNA for the CDR3: TGCGCCAGCAGCATAAACCCGGGACTAGCGGGATCTAGCAAAAACATTCAGTACTTC. This rearrangement joins TRBV5-1 to TRBJ2-4; 13 positions match TRBD2. Germline V gene data show CDR1 as SGHRS and CDR2 as YFSETQ. J lost 3 bases, V lost 4 bases, and 13 bases had no gene match. This CDR3 has 19 residues.

The chain is built from TRBV20-1 and TRBJ1-5, with 8 positions matching TRBD1. CDR1 and CDR2 (germline): DFQATT, SNEGSKA (reference sequence). This CDR3 has 15 residues. After removal of 0 bases from V and 6 bases from J, the junction contained 7 bases not matched to a gene. The CDR3 spells CSARDADRGGQPQHF. CDR3 DNA: TGCAGTGCTAGAGATGCCGACAGGGGTGGTCAGCCCCAGCATTTT.

Ten or more counts support this clonotype. The chain couples TRBV6-5 to TRBJ2-2; D is uncertain. The CDR3 covers 13 residues. The V end was cut by 2 bases, the J end by 5 bases, with 6 bases between. CDR1 and CDR2 from the germline V gene are MNHEY and SVGAGI. In DNA, the CDR3 is TGTGCCAGCAGTTACGGATTTACCGGGGAGCTGTTTTTT. Translated: CASSYGFTGELFF.

This clonotype was found a few times. The chain recombines TRBV6-6 with TRBJ2-4, with 10 nucleotides matching TRBD2. This CDR3 has 18 residues. Trimming removed 7 bases from V and 7 bases from J; junction bases left unmatched: 19. Germline CDR1 and CDR2: MNHNY and SVGAGI (reference sequence). CDR3 nucleotide sequence: TGTGCCAGCACCGGATTGGGGCTAGCGGGAGTGGGTTCTAACATTCAGTACTTC. Translation gives CASTGLGLAGVGSNIQYF.

This clonotype was observed a single time. The chain has TRBV5-5 and TRBJ1-1; weak D call: TRBD1 (6 bases). The CDR3 contains 14 residues. Trimming cost V 2 bases and J 3 bases, with 11 bases left between them. Germline lookup yields CDR1 SGHKS and CDR2 YYEKEE (reference sequence). The CDR3 is CASSFGTRYTEAFF. The CDR3, as DNA: TGTGCCAGCAGCTTTGGGACAAGGTACACTGAAGCTTTCTTT. Variable domain in full (rest from reference TRBV5-5 and TRBJ1-1): DAGVTQSPTHLIKTRGQQVTLRCSPISGHKSVSWYQQVLGQGPQFIFQYYEKEERGRGNFPDRFSARQFPNYSSELNVNALLLGDSALYLCASSFGTRYTEAFFGQGTRLTVV.

V usage is TRBV20-1 and J usage is TRBJ2-1; D ambiguous. Germline V lookup: CDR1 DFQATT, CDR2 SNEGSKA (reference sequence). This CDR3 is built from 11 residues. The V end was cut by 3 bases, the J end by 9 bases, with 9 bases between. CDR3 residues: CSARAPGEQFF. The DNA of the CDR3 is TGCAGTGCTAGGGCCCCGGGTGAGCAGTTCTTC.

The chain is built from TRBV5-1 and TRBJ1-1; TRBD1 might be the D (6 bases). This CDR3 is built from 14 residues. The V gene lost 7 bases and the J gene lost 4 bases, with 17 bases spanning the gap. Germline CDR1 is SGHRS and CDR2 is YFSETQ. CDR3 sequence reads: CASGAGEAGTEAFF. CDR3 in DNA: TGCGCCAGCGGGGCAGGGGAAGCGGGCACTGAAGCTTTCTTT.

This clonotype was observed a handful of times. The V call is TRBV20-1, the J call TRBJ1-6; D might be TRBD1 (5 bases). This CDR3 contains 17 residues. V was trimmed by 6 bases and J by 0 bases, leaving 18 bases between them. CDR1 is DFQATT, CDR2 SNEGSKA, per germline (reference sequence). Written as DNA, the CDR3 is TGCAGTGCGGGACCGGGACTCCAGAGCTCCTATAATTCACCCCTCCACTTT. This codes for CSAGPGLQSSYNSPLHF.

The chain has TRBV7-9 and TRBJ1-1; D remains unclear. The V and J ends lost 0 bases and 1 base respectively, with 12 bases between them. The CDR3 runs 16 residues. CDR1 is SEHNR and CDR2 is FQNEAQ in the germline V gene (reference sequence). This chain's CDR3 is CASSLAVDRKNTEAFF. The CDR3 DNA follows: TGTGCCAGCAGCTTAGCGGTGGACCGAAAGAACACTGAAGCTTTCTTT.

The chain couples TRBV6-2 or TRBV6-3 to TRBJ1-1; D call uncertain. Per germline, CDR1 MNHEY and CDR2 SVGEGT. This CDR3 has 15 residues. Trimming left V 6 bases short and J 5 bases short, with 19 bases between. The CDR3: CASRRSSGGRTEAFF. The CDR3 DNA sequence: TGTGCCAGCAGACGAAGTTCCGGAGGACGGACTGAAGCTTTCTTT.

This clonotype occurred a few times. V and J are TRBV18 and TRBJ1-6; D may be TRBD1 (6 bases). The V and J ends lost 6 bases and 6 bases respectively, with 15 bases between them. The CDR3 has 15 residues. Germline V gives CDR1 KGHSH, CDR2 LQKENI. The CDR3 reads CASSLQGGLNSPLHF. The CDR3 DNA sequence: TGTGCCAGCTCTCTACAGGGAGGGCTTAATTCACCCCTCCACTTT.

This clonotype was detected only a few times. The V and J genes are TRBV20-1 and TRBJ2-1; D is uncertain. The V gene lost 6 bases and the J gene lost 8 bases, with 17 bases spanning the gap. The CDR3 runs 13 residues. Germline-derived CDR1 and CDR2 are DFQATT and SNEGSKA (reference sequence). DNA of the CDR3: TGCAGTGCCCCGGCCGGGTTTGACCATGAGCAGTTCTTC. Its protein product is CSAPAGFDHEQFF.